The clone carrying this T cell receptor beta chain was counted a few times. The target antigen is unknown. This specimen belongs to a study of identical twins. Study-wide points: Models underestimated TCR alpha sharing (out-of-frame) in monozygotic twins.

TCRdb independently ran MiXCR on the 5' RACE reads; one entry per CDR3 protein. The sample has approximately 700,000 distinct CDR3 sequences, over 15% seen once; the top ten hold less than 15%. The CDR3 contains 14 residues. From germline, CDR1 is SGHAT and CDR2 FQNNGV. The V and J ends lost 5 bases and 1 base respectively, with 10 bases between them. This sample also belongs to another study, concerning T cells expressing NK-cell markers.

The receptor was isolated from a woman aged 18 to 35 in good health. The sequencing sample was made of PBMCs. The V call is TRBV11-2, the J call TRBJ2-3; D gene ambiguous. The CDR3 nucleotides are TGTGCCAGCAGCCGACCTTTCGGCACAGATACGCAGTATTTT. Protein product: CASSRPFGTDTQYF.